This T cell receptor beta chain was profiled in a study of kidney transplant recipient with SARS-CoV-2 infection. MiXCR, run by TCRdb on the reads, gives a single entry per CDR3 protein. This table has about 240,000 distinct CDR3 sequences, around 26% appearing once. This clonotype was picked up many times. Source: a blood sample, taken at baseline and around day 110 from a kidney transplant recipient. The clonotype originates from a male patient aged 25 to 39 who had COVID-19 and was a kidney transplant recipient. Some of the T cells might come from the graft donor.

The chain's CDR3 is CASSFEPGLLFIGELFF. CDR3 DNA: TGTGCCAGCAGTTTTGAACCGGGACTCCTTTTCATCGGGGAGCTGTTTTTT. J is TRBJ2-2 and V is TRBV5-8; possibly TRBD2 for D (6 bases). Germline V gene data show CDR1 as SGHTS and CDR2 as YDEGEE. This CDR3 comprises 17 residues. Trimming removed 5 bases at V and 7 bases at J, with 24 bases between.